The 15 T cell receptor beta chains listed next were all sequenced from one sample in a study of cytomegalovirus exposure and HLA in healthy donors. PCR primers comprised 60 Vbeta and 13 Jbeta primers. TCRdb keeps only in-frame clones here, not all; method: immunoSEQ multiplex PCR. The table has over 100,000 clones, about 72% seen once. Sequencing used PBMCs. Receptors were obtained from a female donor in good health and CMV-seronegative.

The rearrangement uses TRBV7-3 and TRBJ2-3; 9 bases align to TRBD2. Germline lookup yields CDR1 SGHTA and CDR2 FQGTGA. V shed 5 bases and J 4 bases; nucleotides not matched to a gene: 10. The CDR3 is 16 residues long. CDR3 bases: TGTGCCAGCAGCCTTACGTGGGCGGGAGGGGCAGATACGCAGTATTTT. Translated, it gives CASSLTWAGGADTQYF.

The CDR3 protein is CASSTQATGELFF. The CDR3, as DNA: TGTGCCAGTAGTACCCAGGCCACCGGGGAGCTGTTTTTT. The gene calls are TRBV19 and TRBJ2-2; D is unclear. Germline CDR1 LNHDA, CDR2 SQIVND (reference sequence). V shed 4 bases and J shed 4 bases, with 7 bases lying between them. The CDR3 has 13 residues.

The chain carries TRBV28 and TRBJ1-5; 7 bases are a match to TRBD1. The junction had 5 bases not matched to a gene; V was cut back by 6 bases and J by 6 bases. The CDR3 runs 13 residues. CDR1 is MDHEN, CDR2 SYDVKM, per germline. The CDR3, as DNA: TGTGCCAGCAGGTCAGGGGGAACTCAGCCCCAGCATTTT. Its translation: CASRSGGTQPQHF.

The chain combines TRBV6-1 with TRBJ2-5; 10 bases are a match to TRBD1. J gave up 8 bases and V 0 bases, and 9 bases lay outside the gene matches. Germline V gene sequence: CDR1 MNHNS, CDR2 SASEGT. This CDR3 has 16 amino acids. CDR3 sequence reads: CASSEAVGTGVETQYF. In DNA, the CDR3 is TGTGCCAGCAGTGAAGCGGTAGGGACAGGGGTCGAAACCCAGTACTTC.

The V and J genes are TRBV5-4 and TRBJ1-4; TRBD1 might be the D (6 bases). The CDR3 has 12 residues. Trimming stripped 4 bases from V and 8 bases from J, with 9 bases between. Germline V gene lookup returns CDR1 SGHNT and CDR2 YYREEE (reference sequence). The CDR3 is CASSLGGEKLFF. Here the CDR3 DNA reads TGTGCCAGCAGCCTTGGGGGCGAAAAACTGTTTTTT.

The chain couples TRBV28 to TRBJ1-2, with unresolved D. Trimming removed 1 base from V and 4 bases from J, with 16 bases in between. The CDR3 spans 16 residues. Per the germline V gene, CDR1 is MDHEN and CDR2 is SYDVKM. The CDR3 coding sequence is TGTGCCAGCAGTTTATCTCCCCCGGCGGGTATCTATGGCTACACCTTC. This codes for CASSLSPPAGIYGYTF.

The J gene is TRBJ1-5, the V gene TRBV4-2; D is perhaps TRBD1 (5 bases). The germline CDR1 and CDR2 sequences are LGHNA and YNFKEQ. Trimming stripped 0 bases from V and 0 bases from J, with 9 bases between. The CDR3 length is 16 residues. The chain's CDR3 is CASSQEGQGSNQPQHF. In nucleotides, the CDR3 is TGTGCCAGCAGCCAAGAGGGGCAGGGTAGCAATCAGCCCCAGCATTTT.

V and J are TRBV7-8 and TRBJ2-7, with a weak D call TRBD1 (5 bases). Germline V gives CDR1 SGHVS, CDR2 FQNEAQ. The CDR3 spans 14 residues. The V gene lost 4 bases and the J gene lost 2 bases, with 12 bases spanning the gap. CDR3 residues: CASSSRTTTYEQYF. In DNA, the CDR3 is TGTGCCAGCAGCTCCCGGACAACTACCTACGAGCAGTACTTC.

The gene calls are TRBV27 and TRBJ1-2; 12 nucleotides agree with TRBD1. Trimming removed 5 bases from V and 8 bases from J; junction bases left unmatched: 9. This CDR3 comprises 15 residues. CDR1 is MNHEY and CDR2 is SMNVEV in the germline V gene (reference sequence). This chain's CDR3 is CASSPRDRGRKGYTF. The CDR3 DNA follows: TGTGCCAGCAGTCCCCGGGACAGGGGGCGGAAAGGCTACACCTTC.

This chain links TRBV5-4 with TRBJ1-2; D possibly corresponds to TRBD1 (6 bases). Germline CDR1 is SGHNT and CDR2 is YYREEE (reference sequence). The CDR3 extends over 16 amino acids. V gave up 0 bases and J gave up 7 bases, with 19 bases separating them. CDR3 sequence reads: CASSLVGGQGTTGYTF. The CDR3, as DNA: TGTGCCAGCAGCTTGGTGGGGGGGCAGGGGACGACTGGCTACACCTTC.

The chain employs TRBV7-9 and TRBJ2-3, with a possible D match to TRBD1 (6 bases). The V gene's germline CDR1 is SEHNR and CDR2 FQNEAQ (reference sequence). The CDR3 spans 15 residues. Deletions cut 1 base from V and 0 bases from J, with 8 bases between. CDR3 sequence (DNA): TGTGCCAGCAGCTTAGGAGGGACAAGCACAGATACGCAGTATTTT. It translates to CASSLGGTSTDTQYF.

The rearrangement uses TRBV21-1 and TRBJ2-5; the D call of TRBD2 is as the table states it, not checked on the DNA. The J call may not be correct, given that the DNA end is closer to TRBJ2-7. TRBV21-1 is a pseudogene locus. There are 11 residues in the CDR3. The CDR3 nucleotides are TGTGCCAGCAGCGGTCCGTACGAGCAGTACTTC. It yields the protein CASSGPYEQYF.

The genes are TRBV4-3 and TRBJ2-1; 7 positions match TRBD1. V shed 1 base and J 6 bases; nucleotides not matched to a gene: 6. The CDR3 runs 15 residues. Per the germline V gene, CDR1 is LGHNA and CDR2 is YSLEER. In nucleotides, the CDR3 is TGCGCCAGCAGCCAAGGGATAGGGGGCACCAATGAGCAGTTCTTC. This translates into CASSQGIGGTNEQFF.

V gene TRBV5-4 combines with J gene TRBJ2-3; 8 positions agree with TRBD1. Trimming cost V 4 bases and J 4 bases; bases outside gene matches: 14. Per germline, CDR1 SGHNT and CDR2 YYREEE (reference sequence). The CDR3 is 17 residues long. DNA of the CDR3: TGTGCCAGCAGCCGCGGGTTTCCGCAGGGGGCGGCAGATACGCAGTATTTT. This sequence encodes CASSRGFPQGAADTQYF.

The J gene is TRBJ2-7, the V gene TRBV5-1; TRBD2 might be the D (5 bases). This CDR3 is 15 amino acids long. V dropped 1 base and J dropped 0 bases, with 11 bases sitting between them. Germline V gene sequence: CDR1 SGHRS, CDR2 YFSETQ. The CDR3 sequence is CASSLFVASSYEQYF. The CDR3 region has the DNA TGCGCCAGCAGCTTGTTCGTAGCGTCCTCCTACGAGCAGTACTTC.